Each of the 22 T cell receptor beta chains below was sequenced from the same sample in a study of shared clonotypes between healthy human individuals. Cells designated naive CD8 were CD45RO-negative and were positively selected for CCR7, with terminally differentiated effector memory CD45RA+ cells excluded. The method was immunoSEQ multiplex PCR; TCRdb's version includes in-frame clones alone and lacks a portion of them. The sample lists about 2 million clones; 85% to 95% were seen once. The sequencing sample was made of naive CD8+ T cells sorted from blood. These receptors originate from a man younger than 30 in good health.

CDR3 sequence (DNA): TGTGCCAGCAGCTTAGGCATGGTCGGCGGCGCTGAAGCTTTCTTT. The encoded protein is CASSLGMVGGAEAFF. The genes are TRBV11-2 and TRBJ1-1; D uncertain. Germline assignment: CDR1 SGHAT and CDR2 FQNNGV. Trimming shortened V by 1 base and J by 6 bases, and 15 bases separated the two germline ends. This CDR3 contains 15 residues.

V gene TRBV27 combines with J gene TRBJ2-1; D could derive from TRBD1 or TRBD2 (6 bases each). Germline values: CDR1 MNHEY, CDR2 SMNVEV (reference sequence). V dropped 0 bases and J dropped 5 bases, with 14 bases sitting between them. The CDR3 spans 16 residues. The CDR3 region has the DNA TGTGCCAGCAGTTTATCTTCGGGGGCATGGAACAATGAGCAGTTCTTC. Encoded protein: CASSLSSGAWNNEQFF.

The CDR3 region is CASSDRTGSYEQYF. CDR3 DNA: TGTGCCAGCAGTGACCGGACTGGCTCCTACGAGCAGTACTTC. The rearrangement uses TRBV2 and TRBJ2-7, with a possible D match to TRBD2 (5 bases). The germline V and J ends were trimmed by 3 bases and 0 bases, with 9 bases remaining between them. This CDR3 contains 14 residues. Per germline, CDR1 SNHLY and CDR2 FYNNEI.

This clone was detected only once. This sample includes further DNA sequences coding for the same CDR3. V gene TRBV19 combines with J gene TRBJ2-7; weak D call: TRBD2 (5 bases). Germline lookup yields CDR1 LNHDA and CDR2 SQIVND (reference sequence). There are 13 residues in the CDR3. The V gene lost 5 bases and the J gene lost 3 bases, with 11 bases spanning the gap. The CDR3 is CASSPGRDYEQYF. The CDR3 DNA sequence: TGTGCCAGTAGTCCAGGACGGGACTACGAGCAGTACTTC.

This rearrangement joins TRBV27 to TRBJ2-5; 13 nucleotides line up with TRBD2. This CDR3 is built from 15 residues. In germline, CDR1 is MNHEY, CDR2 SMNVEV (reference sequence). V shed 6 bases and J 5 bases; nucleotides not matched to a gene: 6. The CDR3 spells CASRQLAGGFETQYF. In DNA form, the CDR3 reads TGTGCCAGCAGGCAACTAGCGGGAGGGTTTGAGACCCAGTACTTC.

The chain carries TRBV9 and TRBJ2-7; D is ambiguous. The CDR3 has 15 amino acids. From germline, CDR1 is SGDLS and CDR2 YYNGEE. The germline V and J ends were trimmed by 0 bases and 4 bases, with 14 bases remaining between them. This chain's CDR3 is CASSVEGSFGYEQYF. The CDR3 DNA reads TGTGCCAGCAGCGTAGAAGGTAGTTTCGGATACGAGCAGTACTTC.

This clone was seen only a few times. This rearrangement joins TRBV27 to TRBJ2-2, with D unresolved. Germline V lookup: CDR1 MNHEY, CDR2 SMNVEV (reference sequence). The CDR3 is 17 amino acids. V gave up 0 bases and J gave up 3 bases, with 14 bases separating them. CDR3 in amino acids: CASSLSAFSAHTGELFF. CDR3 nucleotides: TGTGCCAGCAGTTTATCGGCGTTCAGTGCCCACACCGGGGAGCTGTTTTTT.

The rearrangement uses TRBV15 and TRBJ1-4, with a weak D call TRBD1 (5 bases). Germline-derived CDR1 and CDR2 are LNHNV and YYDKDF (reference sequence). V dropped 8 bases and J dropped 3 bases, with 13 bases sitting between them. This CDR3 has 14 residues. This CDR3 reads CATQHSGPNEKLFF. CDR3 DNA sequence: TGTGCCACCCAGCACTCGGGGCCTAATGAAAAACTGTTTTTT.

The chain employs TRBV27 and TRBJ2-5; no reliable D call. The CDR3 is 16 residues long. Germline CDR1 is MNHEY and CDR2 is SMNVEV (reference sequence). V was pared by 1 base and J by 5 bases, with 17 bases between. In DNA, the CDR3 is TGTGCCAGCAGTTTATACGGCGCGATCTCCGGGGAGACCCAGTACTTC. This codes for CASSLYGAISGETQYF.

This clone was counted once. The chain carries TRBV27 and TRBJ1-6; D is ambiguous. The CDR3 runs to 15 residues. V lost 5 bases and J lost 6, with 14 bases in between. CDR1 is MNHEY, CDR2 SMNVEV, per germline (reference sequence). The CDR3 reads CASSRRPGSNSPLHF. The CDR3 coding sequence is TGTGCCAGCAGTCGGCGTCCGGGAAGTAATTCACCCCTCCACTTT.

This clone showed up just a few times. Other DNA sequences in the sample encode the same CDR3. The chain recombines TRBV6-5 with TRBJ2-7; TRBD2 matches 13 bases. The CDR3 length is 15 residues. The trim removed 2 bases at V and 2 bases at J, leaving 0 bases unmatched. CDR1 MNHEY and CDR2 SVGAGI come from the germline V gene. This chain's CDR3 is CASSYGTSGTYEQYF. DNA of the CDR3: TGTGCCAGCAGTTACGGGACTAGCGGGACCTACGAGCAGTACTTC.

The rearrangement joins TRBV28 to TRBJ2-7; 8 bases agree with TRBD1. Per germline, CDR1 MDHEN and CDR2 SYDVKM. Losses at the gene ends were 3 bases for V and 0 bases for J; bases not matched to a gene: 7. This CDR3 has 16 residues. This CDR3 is CASSFPSTGDSYEQYF. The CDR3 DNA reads TGTGCCAGCAGTTTCCCCTCGACAGGGGACTCCTACGAGCAGTACTTC.

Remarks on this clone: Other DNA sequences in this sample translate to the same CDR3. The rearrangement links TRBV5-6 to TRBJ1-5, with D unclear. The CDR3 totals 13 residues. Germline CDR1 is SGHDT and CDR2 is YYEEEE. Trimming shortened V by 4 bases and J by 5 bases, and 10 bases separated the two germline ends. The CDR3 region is CASSPGRDQPQHF. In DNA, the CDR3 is TGTGCCAGCAGCCCGGGCCGCGATCAGCCCCAGCATTTT.

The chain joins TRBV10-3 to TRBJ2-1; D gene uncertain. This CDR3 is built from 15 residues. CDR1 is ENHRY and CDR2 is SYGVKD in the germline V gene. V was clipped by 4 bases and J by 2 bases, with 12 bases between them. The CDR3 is CAISVLPDTYNEQFF. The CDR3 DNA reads TGTGCCATCAGTGTCCTACCCGACACCTACAATGAGCAGTTCTTC.

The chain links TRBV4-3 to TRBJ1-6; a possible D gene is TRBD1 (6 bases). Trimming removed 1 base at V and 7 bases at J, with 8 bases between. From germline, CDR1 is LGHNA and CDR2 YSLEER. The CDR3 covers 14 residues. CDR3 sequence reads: CASSQVQGNSPLHF. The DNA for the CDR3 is TGCGCCAGCAGCCAAGTACAGGGCAATTCACCCCTCCACTTT.

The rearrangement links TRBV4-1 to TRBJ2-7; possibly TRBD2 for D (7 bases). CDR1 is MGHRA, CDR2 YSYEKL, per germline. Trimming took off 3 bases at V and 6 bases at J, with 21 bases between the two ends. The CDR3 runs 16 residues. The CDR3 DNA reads TGCGCCAGCAGCCACGACCTGCGGGGGCTCCTCCCCGAGCAGTACTTC. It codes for CASSHDLRGLLPEQYF.

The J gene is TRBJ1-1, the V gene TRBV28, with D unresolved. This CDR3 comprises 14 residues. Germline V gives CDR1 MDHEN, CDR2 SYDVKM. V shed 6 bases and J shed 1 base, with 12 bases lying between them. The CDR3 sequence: CASSLRRWNTEAFF. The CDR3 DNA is TGTGCCAGCAGCCTCCGACGATGGAACACTGAAGCTTTCTTT.

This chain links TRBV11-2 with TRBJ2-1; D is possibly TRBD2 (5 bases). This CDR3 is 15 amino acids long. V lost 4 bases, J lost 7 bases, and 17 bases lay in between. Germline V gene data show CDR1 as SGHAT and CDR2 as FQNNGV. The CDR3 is CASSWRAQDSNEQFF. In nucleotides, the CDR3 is TGTGCCAGCAGCTGGCGGGCGCAGGATTCGAATGAGCAGTTCTTC. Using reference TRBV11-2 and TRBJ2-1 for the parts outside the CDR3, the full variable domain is EAGVAQSPRYKIIEKRQSVAFWCNPISGHATLYWYQQILGQGPKLLIQFQNNGVVDDSQLPKDRFSAERLKGVDSTLKIQPAKLEDSAVYLCASSWRAQDSNEQFFGPGTRLTVL.

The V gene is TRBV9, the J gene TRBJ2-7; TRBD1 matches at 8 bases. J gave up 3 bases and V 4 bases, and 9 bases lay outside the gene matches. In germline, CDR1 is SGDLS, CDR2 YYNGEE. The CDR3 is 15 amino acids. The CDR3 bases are TGTGCCAGCAGCTTTGGGGGACAGGAGGGCTACGAGCAGTACTTC. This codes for CASSFGGQEGYEQYF. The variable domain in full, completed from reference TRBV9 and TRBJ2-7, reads DSGVTQTPKHLITATGQRVTLRCSPRSGDLSVYWYQQSLDQGLQFLIQYYNGEERAKGNILERFSAQQFPDLHSELNLSSLELGDSALYFCASSFGGQEGYEQYFGPGTRLTVT.

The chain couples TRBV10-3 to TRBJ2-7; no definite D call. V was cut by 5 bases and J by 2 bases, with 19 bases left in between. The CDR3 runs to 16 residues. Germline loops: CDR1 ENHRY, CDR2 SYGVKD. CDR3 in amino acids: CAISPRVEDEAYEQYF. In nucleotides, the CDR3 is TGTGCCATCAGTCCTCGAGTAGAGGACGAGGCCTACGAGCAGTACTTC.

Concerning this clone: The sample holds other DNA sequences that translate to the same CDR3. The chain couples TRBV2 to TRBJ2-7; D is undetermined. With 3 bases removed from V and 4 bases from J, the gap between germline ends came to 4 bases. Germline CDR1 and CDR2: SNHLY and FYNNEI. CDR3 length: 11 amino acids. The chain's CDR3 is CASSEAYEQYF. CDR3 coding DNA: TGTGCCAGCAGTGAGGCTTACGAGCAGTACTTC.

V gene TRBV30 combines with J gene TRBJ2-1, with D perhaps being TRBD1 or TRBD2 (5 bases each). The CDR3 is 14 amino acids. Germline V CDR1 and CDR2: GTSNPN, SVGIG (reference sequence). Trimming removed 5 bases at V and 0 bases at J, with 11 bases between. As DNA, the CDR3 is TGTGCCTGGGGGGGAACTAGCTCCTACAATGAGCAGTTCTTC. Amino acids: CAWGGTSSYNEQFF.